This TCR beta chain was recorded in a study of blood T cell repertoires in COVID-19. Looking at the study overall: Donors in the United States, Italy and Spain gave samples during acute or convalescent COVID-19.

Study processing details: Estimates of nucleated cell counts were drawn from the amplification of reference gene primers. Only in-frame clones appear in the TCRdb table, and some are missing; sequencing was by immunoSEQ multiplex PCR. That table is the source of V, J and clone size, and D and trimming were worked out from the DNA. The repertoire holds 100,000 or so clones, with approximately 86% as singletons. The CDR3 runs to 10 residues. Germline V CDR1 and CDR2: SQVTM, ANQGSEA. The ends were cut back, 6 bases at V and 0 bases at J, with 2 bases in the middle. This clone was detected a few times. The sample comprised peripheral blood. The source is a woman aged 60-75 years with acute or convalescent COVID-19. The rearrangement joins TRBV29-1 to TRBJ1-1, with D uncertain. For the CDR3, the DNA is TGCAGCGTCATGAACACTGAAGCTTTCTTT. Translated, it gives CSVMNTEAFF.